These T cell receptor beta chains were read from a single sample in a study of T cells in Graves' hyperthyroidism and ophthalmopathy. TCRdb re-called the multiplex PCR reads with MiXCR, one entry per CDR3 protein. The sample contains 500,000 to 550,000 distinct CDR3 sequences, 15% to 20% of which appear only once. The sample was blood. The receptors derive from a middle-aged man with Graves' ophthalmopathy. Each CDR3 is given with its conserved first and last residue. Fields, in order: D gene, V gene, J gene, clone size, CDR3 DNA, CDR3 protein. A D gene is named only where the DNA matches it firmly. Expanded clones get a size class; other rows say once, few or many, or leave the size out.

-	TRBV6-1	TRBJ2-1	-	TGTGCCAGCATGAAGGGGGGGGGGGCCGCTATGTACAATGAGCAGTTCTTC	CASMKGGGAAMYNEQFF
TRBD2	TRBV7-9	TRBJ2-3	-	TGTGCCAGCAGCTCTAGCGGTATCACAGATACGCAGTATTTT	CASSSSGITDTQYF
-	TRBV28	TRBJ1-2	many	TGTGCCAGCAGTATTCCGGGATATGGCTACACCTTC	CASSIPGYGYTF
TRBD2	TRBV20-1	TRBJ2-1	-	TGCAGTGCTAGCAGACTGGCGGGGGGCTCCTACAATGAGCAGTTCTTC	CSASRLAGGSYNEQFF
-	TRBV3-1	TRBJ2-2	few	TGTGCCAGCAGCCAAGTTGGGGGCTCGAACACCGGGGAGCTGTTTTTT	CASSQVGGSNTGELFF
TRBD1	TRBV11-2	TRBJ2-7	many	TGTGCCAGCAGCACCGGGACAGGGGGCGGCGAGCAGTACTTC	CASSTGTGGGEQYF
-	TRBV20-1	TRBJ2-1	once	TGCAGTGCTAGAGATGGCCCGAACTTGGGTGAGCAGTCCTTC	CSARDGPNLGEQSF
-	TRBV3-1	TRBJ2-5	many	TGTGCCAGCAGCCAACGGACTAACCAAGAGACCCAGTACTTC	CASSQRTNQETQYF
-	TRBV5-6	TRBJ1-5	few	TGTGCCAGCAGCTTGCTGGGTCAGGACCATCAGCCCCAGCATTTT	CASSLLGQDHQPQHF
-	TRBV28	TRBJ2-1	many	TGTGCCAGCACCGGGGGGCACAATGAGCAGTTCTTC	CASTGGHNEQFF
-	TRBV29-1	TRBJ1-1	-	TGCAGCGTTGAAGAGGGCGTTACGATGAACACTGAAGCTTTCTTT	CSVEEGVTMNTEAFF
-	TRBV30	TRBJ1-4	few	TGTGCCTGGAGTGCTCCCGGGGGGCGAAATGAAAAACTGTTTTTT	CAWSAPGGRNEKLFF
-	TRBV20-1	TRBJ2-1	many	TGCAGTGCTAGTTGGCGAGGCTCCTACAATGAGCAGTTCTTC	CSASWRGSYNEQFF
TRBD2	TRBV24-1	TRBJ2-1	many	TGTGCCACCAGTGACAGCGGGAGGGGGAATGAGCAGTTCTTC	CATSDSGRGNEQFF
TRBD1	TRBV5-5	TRBJ2-7	-	TGTGCCAGCAGCTTCGCTTGGGGGGACAGGGTAGCCGAGCAGTACTTC	CASSFAWGDRVAEQYF
TRBD2	TRBV28	TRBJ2-7	many	TGTGCCAGCAGTTCTCCCCCCGGACGGGGAAATTCGGCTAGCGGGAGCGACGAGCAGTACTTC	CASSSPPGRGNSASGSDEQYF
TRBD2	TRBV11-2	TRBJ2-3	many	TGTGCCAGCAGCGAGGGGACTAGCGGGGGGCGGATCCATACGCAGTATTTT	CASSEGTSGGRIHTQYF
-	TRBV20-1	TRBJ1-6	-	TGCAGTGCTACCCGACAAACGCATAATTCACCCCTCCACTTT	CSATRQTHNSPLHF
-	TRBV12-3/TRBV12-4	TRBJ1-1	-	TGTGCCAGCAGTTTGGCTCAAATGAACACTGAAGCTTTCTTT	CASSLAQMNTEAFF
-	TRBV28	TRBJ1-1	many	TGTGCCAGCACTCCTCTTACCCAGGGATGGAACACTGAAGCTTTCTTT	CASTPLTQGWNTEAFF
-	TRBV27	TRBJ1-5	few	TGTGCCAGCAGTGAGGGGCTCTCTATCATGGAGCCCCAGCATTTT	CASSEGLSIMEPQHF
TRBD1	TRBV6-2/TRBV6-3	TRBJ1-4	-	TGTGCCAGCAGTTACCGGGCAGGGGGGGTCAAGCTGAATGAAAAACTGTTTTTT	CASSYRAGGVKLNEKLFF
TRBD2	TRBV20-1	TRBJ2-7	many	TGCAGTGCCCCGAGGCGGGAGGGCGCCTACGAGCAGTACTTC	CSAPRREGAYEQYF
TRBD1	TRBV10-3	TRBJ1-1	-	TGTGCCATCAGGGGTGGGGACAGATATATGAACACTGAAGCTTTCTTT	CAIRGGDRYMNTEAFF
TRBD1	TRBV20-1	TRBJ2-3	-	TGCAGTGCTAGAGACCTTAAAGGGGGCAACAATCAGCCCCAGTATTTT	CSARDLKGGNNQPQYF
-	TRBV15	TRBJ2-7	-	TGTGCCACCAGCAATGCTGGGCTAGCAGTTGACTACGAGCAGTACTTC	CATSNAGLAVDYEQYF
-	TRBV4-3	TRBJ1-2	-	TGCGCCAGCAGCCAATCCCGGACCTCCAGGGCCTATGGCTACACCTTC	CASSQSRTSRAYGYTF
TRBD2	TRBV11-1	TRBJ2-1	many	TGTGCCAGCAGGGGTTTAGCGGGAGGCGGGTTTAATGAGCAGTTCTTC	CASRGLAGGGFNEQFF
-	TRBV15	TRBJ2-1	few	TGTGCCACCAGCAGAGATCTGGTACAGGCGGGTGAGCAGTTCTTC	CATSRDLVQAGEQFF
-	TRBV30	TRBJ1-1	many	TGTGCCTGGACCCGTCCCGTCTGGAACACTGAAGCTTTCTTT	CAWTRPVWNTEAFF
-	TRBV7-2	TRBJ1-6	-	TGTGCCAGCAGCTTATCTTCACCCCTCCACTTT	CASSLSSPLHF
-	TRBV7-9	TRBJ1-4	few	TGTGCCAGCAGCTTAGTAGGGGCTGCTCGGGAAAAACTGTTTTTT	CASSLVGAAREKLFF
TRBD2	TRBV10-3	TRBJ2-3	many	TGTGCCATCAGTGAAGCCCTAGCGGGGGGCAGGGATACGCAGTATTTT	CAISEALAGGRDTQYF
TRBD2	TRBV30	TRBJ2-1	-	TGTGCCTGGAGTCCCCCTCTAGCGGGAGCCTACAATGAGCAGTTCTTC	CAWSPPLAGAYNEQFF
TRBD1	TRBV30	TRBJ2-7	few	TGTGCCTGGAGTCCGACAGGGGCCCTACCTCCGGGGGACGAGCAGTACTTC	CAWSPTGALPPGDEQYF
-	TRBV7-9	TRBJ2-1	few	TGTGCCAGCAGCTCACAGGGGGCTAGCGGGGTCCTTAGCTCCTACAATGAGCAGTTCTTC	CASSSQGASGVLSSYNEQFF
-	TRBV11-2	TRBJ1-4	-	TGTGCCAGCAGCTTTAGTAAGCTGGGGGAACTGTTTTTT	CASSFSKLGELFF
-	TRBV3-1	TRBJ2-1	-	TGCGCCAGCAGCCAAGCAGGGGGGCCCCGATACAATGAGCAGTTCTTC	CASSQAGGPRYNEQFF
TRBD2	TRBV11-2	TRBJ2-3	many	TGTGCCAGCAGCCTCAACACGGGAGGGAGCACAGATACGCAGTATTTT	CASSLNTGGSTDTQYF
TRBD2	TRBV4-3	TRBJ2-5	many	TGCGCCAGCAGCCAAGATCGGGGGGAGGGAGAGACCCAGTACTTC	CASSQDRGEGETQYF
TRBD1	TRBV6-4	TRBJ2-7	few	TGTGCCAGCAGTCGACAGGGGGCTCTAACCTACGAGCAGTACTTC	CASSRQGALTYEQYF